A selection of T cell receptor beta chains follows, all from one sample in a study of control samples from healthy donors and cancer patients. Using immunoSEQ multiplex PCR, the repertoire was profiled, and TCRdb retains in-frame clones only, with some absent. This table has under 150,000 clones, about 87% appearing once. Material for sequencing was blood. Receptors originate from a man in his forties in good health. Each CDR3 is given with its conserved first and last residue. The D gene is left open where the match is weak. The listing skips clone size in some rows; elsewhere it reads once, few, many or a size class.

TRBV6-5	TRBD1	TRBJ1-1	.	CASRRTGEAFF	TGTGCCAGCAGGAGGACAGGGGAAGCTTTCTTT
TRBV5-1	.	TRBJ1-1	.	CANVGDMGGNTEAFF	TGCGCCAACGTGGGGGACATGGGAGGCAACACTGAAGCTTTCTTT
TRBV18	TRBD2	TRBJ2-7	.	CASSPKLAGGFEQYF	TGTGCCAGCTCACCTAAGCTAGCGGGGGGTTTTGAGCAGTACTTC
TRBV18	.	TRBJ1-5	.	CASSERANQPQHF	TGTGCCAGCTCAGAAAGGGCGAATCAGCCCCAGCATTTT
TRBV14	.	TRBJ1-2	.	CASSPQGRDYGYTF	TGTGCCAGCAGTCCCCAGGGGCGGGACTATGGCTACACCTTC
TRBV11-3	.	TRBJ1-5	.	CASSLAQGQPQHF	TGTGCCAGCAGCTTAGCCCAGGGGCAGCCCCAGCATTTT
TRBV6-5	.	TRBJ2-7	.	CASSWGRKTSYEQYF	TGTGCCAGCAGTTGGGGCAGGAAGACTTCCTACGAGCAGTACTTC
TRBV7-9	.	TRBJ1-4	.	CASSPGTENVELFF	TGTGCCAGCAGTCCCGGGACTGAGAATGTGGAACTGTTTTTT
TRBV7-2	.	TRBJ2-6	few	CASSLDQTSGANVLTF	TGTGCCAGCAGCTTAGACCAGACCTCTGGGGCCAACGTCCTGACTTTC
TRBV6-5	.	TRBJ1-4	.	CASSYSQTEGNEKLFF	TGTGCCAGCAGTTATTCACAGACAGAGGGAAATGAAAAACTGTTTTTT
TRBV19	TRBD2	TRBJ2-6	.	CASSLGGSGANVLTF	TGTGCCAGTAGCCTCGGGGGGTCCGGGGCCAACGTCCTGACTTTC
TRBV19	.	TRBJ2-5	.	CASSIQAPGSETQYF	TGTGCCAGTAGTATACAAGCCCCGGGATCAGAGACCCAGTACTTC
TRBV7-3	TRBD1	TRBJ2-1	once	CASSKGAGGWIGNEQFF	TGTGCCAGCAGTAAGGGGGCAGGGGGTTGGATTGGCAATGAGCAGTTCTTC
TRBV29-1	TRBD1	TRBJ2-1	.	CSVLDRDYNEQFF	TGCAGCGTTCTGGACAGGGACTACAATGAGCAGTTCTTC
TRBV3-1/TRBV3-2	TRBD1	TRBJ1-1	once	CASSHRGQERSMNTEAFF	TGTGCCAGCAGCCATCGGGGACAGGAGAGGAGTATGAACACTGAAGCTTTCTTT
TRBV6-1	.	TRBJ1-2	.	CASSDFRDGYTF	TGTGCCAGCAGTGATTTCAGGGATGGCTACACCTTC
TRBV4-1	.	TRBJ2-1	once	CASSQEGATRNEQFF	TGCGCCAGCAGCCAAGAGGGAGCCACCCGTAATGAGCAGTTCTTC
TRBV24-1	.	TRBJ1-4	once	CATGTRGGEKLFF	TGTGCCACTGGGACACGTGGAGGTGAAAAACTGTTTTTT
TRBV3-1/TRBV3-2	TRBD2	TRBJ2-7	.	CASSSDSSGGASRSYEQYF	TGTGCCAGCAGCAGCGATTCTAGCGGGGGGGCGTCCCGCTCCTACGAGCAGTACTTC
TRBV19	.	TRBJ1-1	.	CASTLSPGLNTEAFF	TGTGCCAGTACCCTGAGCCCGGGCCTGAACACTGAAGCTTTCTTT
TRBV6-5	.	TRBJ1-6	once	CASSYSYNSPLHF	TGTGCCAGCAGTTACTCCTATAATTCACCCCTCCACTTT
TRBV3-1/TRBV3-2	TRBD1	TRBJ1-1	.	CASSQDSGQGRTEAFF	TGTGCCAGCAGCCAAGACTCGGGACAGGGTCGCACTGAAGCTTTCTTT
TRBV5-1	TRBD2	TRBJ2-5	.	CASSSSGGIGSTETQYF	TGCGCCAGCAGCAGTAGCGGGGGTATTGGCTCCACAGAGACCCAGTACTTC